The 27 T cell receptor beta chains presented below share a single source sample, sequenced in a study of blood T cell repertoires in COVID-19. TCRdb keeps only in-frame clones here, not all; method: immunoSEQ multiplex PCR. Of approximately 70,000 clones in the sample, roughly four fifths were seen once. The sequenced sample consisted of peripheral blood. Receptors originate from a woman aged 55-70 years with acute or convalescent COVID-19.

CDR3 DNA sequence: TGTGCCAGCAGCCAAGGTTCCGGGGGGGCCTGGGAGACCCAGTACTTC. Residues: CASSQGSGGAWETQYF. The chain uses TRBV3-1 (or the pseudogene TRBV3-2) and TRBJ2-5; 8 nucleotides agree with TRBD2. Germline CDR1 is LGHDT and CDR2 is YNNKEL (reference sequence). V gave up 1 base and J gave up 5 bases; unmatched junction bases: 9. The CDR3 is 16 residues long.

The chain uses TRBV29-1 and TRBJ2-4; 8 bases are shared with TRBD1. Per the germline V gene, CDR1 is SQVTM and CDR2 is ANQGSEA. With V trimmed by 4 bases and J by 0 bases, 5 bases remained unmatched. The CDR3 totals 15 residues. CDR3 bases: TGCAGCGTTGTGGGGGGACAGGTAGCCAAAAACATTCAGTACTTC. It is translated as CSVVGGQVAKNIQYF.

The V gene is TRBV6-1, the J gene TRBJ1-5, with D uncertain. V was cut by 1 base and J by 3 bases, with 10 bases left in between. This CDR3 comprises 15 residues. Germline CDR1 MNHNS, CDR2 SASEGT. CDR3 in amino acids: CASSEGSVYNQPQHF. For the CDR3, the DNA is TGTGCCAGCAGTGAAGGTTCGGTTTACAATCAGCCCCAGCATTTT.

The CDR3: CASSLGDRGRENIQYF. In DNA, the CDR3 is TGTGCCAGCAGCTTGGGCGACAGGGGGCGCGAAAACATTCAGTACTTC. This chain connects TRBV5-5 to TRBJ2-4, with 10 nucleotides matching TRBD1. From germline, CDR1 is SGHKS and CDR2 YYEKEE (reference sequence). The J segment lost 5 bases and the V segment lost 0 bases, leaving 5 bases of the junction unmatched. The CDR3 loop spans 16 amino acids.

The chain recombines TRBV7-2 with TRBJ1-1; possibly TRBD1 for D (5 bases). Germline-derived CDR1 and CDR2 are SGHTA and FQGNSA. V lost 7 bases and J 0 bases, leaving 15 bases between the germline ends. CDR3 size: 15 residues. The CDR3 spells CASKSGAGMNTEAFF. The CDR3 nucleotides read TGTGCCAGCAAGAGCGGGGCGGGAATGAACACTGAAGCTTTCTTT.

The chain employs TRBV19 and TRBJ1-6; TRBD1 matches at 9 bases. The germline V gene encodes CDR1 LNHDA and CDR2 SQIVND (reference sequence). Trimming at V came to 5 bases and at J to 9 bases, leaving 5 bases not matched to a gene. The CDR3 has 14 amino acids. CDR3 sequence (DNA): TGTGCCAGTAGTGTACAGGGGGCGGGTTCACCCCTCCACTTT. Protein sequence: CASSVQGAGSPLHF.

The chain has TRBV24-1 and TRBJ1-2; D may be TRBD1 (5 bases). V was pared by 3 bases and J by 5 bases, with 12 bases between. Germline lookup yields CDR1 KGHDR and CDR2 SFDVKD. The CDR3 spans 14 residues. CDR3: CATSDKGVEYGYTF. The CDR3 DNA reads as TGTGCCACCAGTGATAAAGGGGTAGAATATGGCTACACCTTC.

This clone was counted a few times. The chain employs TRBV6-1 and TRBJ2-2; tentatively, D is TRBD1 (5 bases). Germline CDR1 MNHNS, CDR2 SASEGT. Trimming left V 2 bases short and J 7 bases short, with 11 bases between. The CDR3 has 14 amino acids. The DNA of the CDR3 is TGTGCCAGCAGTGAAAAGGGGCGGAACGGGGAGCTGTTTTTT. It codes for CASSEKGRNGELFF.

The V and J genes are TRBV7-9 and TRBJ1-1, with D possibly being TRBD1 (5 bases). Germline V gene sequence: CDR1 SEHNR, CDR2 FQNEAQ (reference sequence). This CDR3 is built from 16 residues. V lost 0 bases and J 3 bases, leaving 14 bases between the germline ends. CDR3: CASSLARGVVDTEAFF. DNA for the CDR3: TGTGCCAGCAGCTTAGCGCGGGGGGTAGTGGACACTGAAGCTTTCTTT. The whole variable domain, remainder taken from reference TRBV7-9 and TRBJ1-1, is DTGVSQNPRHKITKRGQNVTFRCDPISEHNRLYWYRQTLGQGPEFLTYFQNEAQLEKSRLLSDRFSAERPKGSFSTLEIQRTEQGDSAMYLCASSLARGVVDTEAFFGQGTRLTVV.

In its sample, this clone was seen once. This sequence joins TRBV9 and TRBJ2-5, with 12 bases identical to TRBD2. CDR3 length equals 17 residues. The V gene end was trimmed by 4 bases and the J gene end by 5 bases; junction bases not matched to a gene: 12. Germline V gene sequence: CDR1 SGDLS, CDR2 YYNGEE. The CDR3 DNA reads TGTGCCAGCAGCCCAGCCCCTAGCGGGGGGGCAGGGGAGACCCAGTACTTC. Translating it yields CASSPAPSGGAGETQYF.

V usage is TRBV9 and J usage is TRBJ1-2; D is unresolved. The V end lost 1 base, the J end lost 1 base, and 5 bases lay between the germline ends. The CDR3 sequence is 13 residues long. CDR1 is SGDLS and CDR2 is YYNGEE in the germline V gene. DNA of the CDR3: TGTGCCAGCAGCGTAACCAGTAACTATGGCTACACCTTC. It yields the protein CASSVTSNYGYTF.

This clone was detected once. The rearrangement uses TRBV7-9 and TRBJ1-2, with 7 nucleotides matching TRBD1. The CDR3 extends over 13 amino acids. Germline V gene sequence: CDR1 SEHNR, CDR2 FQNEAQ (reference sequence). Trimming removed 3 bases from V and 6 bases from J; junction bases left unmatched: 4. DNA of the CDR3: TGTGCCAGCAGCTTGAAGACAGGGCATGGCTACACCTTC. This sequence encodes CASSLKTGHGYTF.

The chain joins TRBV2 to TRBJ1-4, with a possible D match to TRBD1 (5 bases). This CDR3 spans 18 amino acids. CDR1 and CDR2 from the germline V gene are SNHLY and FYNNEI. Between the trimmed V and J ends, which lost 7 bases and 0 bases, there was a span of 21 bases. The CDR3: CASIRTFLIPATNEKLFF. For the CDR3, the DNA is TGTGCCAGCATACGGACATTTCTTATACCAGCAACTAATGAAAAACTGTTTTTT.

This clone ranks as medium-sized. The chain links TRBV7-2 to TRBJ2-7; 7 bases agree with TRBD1. The J segment lost 5 bases and the V segment lost 5 bases, leaving 12 bases of the junction unmatched. Germline CDR1 is SGHTA and CDR2 is FQGNSA. The CDR3 consists of 15 residues. The CDR3 coding sequence is TGTGCCAGCAGCACAAAACCGACAGGGCCCCACGAGCAGTACTTC. Amino acid sequence: CASSTKPTGPHEQYF.

The chain has TRBV27 and TRBJ2-7, with TRBD1 identical over 9 bases. The trim removed 3 bases at V and 4 bases at J, leaving 4 bases unmatched. The V gene's germline CDR1 is MNHEY and CDR2 SMNVEV (reference sequence). There are 14 residues in the CDR3. Here the CDR3 DNA reads TGTGCCAGCAGTTTGACAGGGGGGGAATACGAGCAGTACTTC. It specifies CASSLTGGEYEQYF.

The chain employs TRBV2 and TRBJ2-6; a weak D match, TRBD1 (6 bases). Trimming removed 6 bases at V and 2 bases at J, with 14 bases between. Per germline, CDR1 SNHLY and CDR2 FYNNEI. The CDR3 loop spans 16 amino acids. CDR3 amino acids: CASSHRDKAGANVLTF. DNA for the CDR3: TGTGCCAGCAGCCACAGGGATAAGGCTGGGGCCAACGTCCTGACTTTC.

The CDR3 DNA follows: TGTGCCAGCAGTTCTCGACAGGGAACCCACGAGCAGTACTTC. Its protein product is CASSSRQGTHEQYF. V gene TRBV6-5 combines with J gene TRBJ2-7; 7 positions match TRBD1. The CDR3 totals 14 residues. Germline lookup yields CDR1 MNHEY and CDR2 SVGAGI. V lost 4 bases to trimming and J lost 5 bases; unmatched junction nucleotides: 8.

The chain employs TRBV11-2 and TRBJ2-7, with D uncertain. The germline V gene encodes CDR1 SGHAT and CDR2 FQNNGV. V lost 9 bases, J lost 3 bases, and 15 bases lay in between. CDR3 length equals 13 residues. The CDR3 sequence is CASLGRPNYEQYF. CDR3 coding DNA: TGTGCCAGTTTGGGCCGGCCGAACTACGAGCAGTACTTC.

As regards this clone: An end of the junction does not agree with germline; a read error may underlie this. The chain carries TRBV6-1 and TRBJ2-3; weak D call: TRBD2 (5 bases). CDR3 length: 14 residues. Germline V lookup: CDR1 MNHNS, CDR2 SASEGT. The CDR3 spells CASSEVGSRDTQYF. CDR3 sequence (DNA): TGTGCCAGCAGTGAAGTGGGGAGCAGAGATACGCAGTATTTT.

The chain employs TRBV2 and TRBJ1-1, with D possibly being TRBD1 (6 bases). V lost 11 bases and J lost 1, with 20 bases in between. The CDR3 has 15 amino acids. Germline V lookup: CDR1 SNHLY, CDR2 FYNNEI. Written as DNA, the CDR3 is TGTGCCTCAGGAGCCCTGGGAGGGGGGAACACTGAAGCTTTCTTT. It specifies CASGALGGGNTEAFF.

This clone was recorded only once. The chain joins TRBV2 to TRBJ2-3, with 15 bases lining up with TRBD2. V trimming: 6 bases; J trimming: 1 base; junction bases outside the gene matches: 5. The CDR3 covers 17 residues. In germline, CDR1 is SNHLY, CDR2 FYNNEI. The chain's CDR3 is CASSGTSGGLGTDTQYF. CDR3 nucleotide sequence: TGTGCCAGCAGCGGGACTAGCGGGGGGCTGGGCACAGATACGCAGTATTTT. Based on the CDR3 plus reference TRBV2 and TRBJ2-3, the full variable domain is EPEVTQTPSHQVTQMGQEVILRCVPISNHLYFYWYRQILGQKVEFLVSFYNNEISEKSEIFDDQFSVERPDGSNFTLKIRSTKLEDSAMYFCASSGTSGGLGTDTQYFGPGTRLTVL.

This clone was observed once. The chain employs TRBV3-1 (or the pseudogene TRBV3-2) and TRBJ2-1; D might be TRBD2 (5 bases). Trimming took off 2 bases at V and 8 bases at J, with 19 bases between the two ends. CDR3 length equals 16 residues. Germline V gene sequence: CDR1 LGHDT, CDR2 YNNKEL (reference sequence). The CDR3 nucleotides read TGTGCCAGCAGCCAACGGCGGCTAGCCGCCGGCGATGAGCAGTTCTTC. It encodes CASSQRRLAAGDEQFF.

J is TRBJ1-1 and V is TRBV7-9, with 7 bases that match TRBD1. The length of the CDR3 is 15 residues. The V segment lost 4 bases and the J segment 1 base; nucleotides outside the gene matches: 6. Germline CDR1 reads SEHNR; CDR2 reads FQNEAQ (reference sequence). For the CDR3, the DNA is TGTGCCAGCAGCTGGGGGACAGCAGGGAACACTGAAGCTTTCTTT. Translation gives CASSWGTAGNTEAFF.

This chain links TRBV19 with TRBJ1-2; D remains unclear. Trimming stripped 3 bases from V and 5 bases from J, with 10 bases between. The CDR3 sequence is 13 residues long. Looked up from germline, CDR1 is LNHDA and CDR2 is SQIVND (reference sequence). As DNA, the CDR3 is TGTGCCAGTAGTATCCTCGGGGATTATGGCTACACCTTC. It translates to CASSILGDYGYTF.

CDR3: CAWRQGIGQYF. The CDR3 DNA sequence: TGTGCCTGGAGACAGGGAATCGGGCAGTACTTC. The rearrangement joins TRBV30 to TRBJ2-7; weak D call: TRBD1 (6 bases). V was clipped by 3 bases and J by 9 bases, with 12 bases between them. Germline loops: CDR1 GTSNPN, CDR2 SVGIG (reference sequence). The CDR3 sequence is 11 residues long. Complete variable domain (other parts from reference TRBV30 and TRBJ2-7): SQTIHQWPATLVQPVGSPLSLECTVEGTSNPNLYWYRQAAGRGLQLLFYSVGIGQISSEVPQNLSASRPQDRQFILSSKKLLLSDSGFYLCAWRQGIGQYFGPGTRLTVT.

The chain uses TRBV5-1 and TRBJ2-2, with TRBD1 matching over 7 bases. Per germline, CDR1 SGHRS and CDR2 YFSETQ. Trimming took 2 bases from V and 3 from J; bases not matched to a gene: 7. The CDR3 extends over 16 amino acids. The CDR3 coding sequence is TGCGCCAGCAGCTTATACCAAGGGGGCCACACCGGGGAGCTGTTTTTT. As protein: CASSLYQGGHTGELFF.

The chain links TRBV5-1 to TRBJ2-2, with D maybe TRBD1 (5 bases). CDR3 length: 16 residues. V shed 0 bases and J shed 1 base, with 10 bases lying between them. CDR1 SGHRS and CDR2 YFSETQ come from the germline V gene. The CDR3 sequence is CASSLALQGNTGELFF. CDR3 coding DNA: TGCGCCAGCAGCTTGGCTCTCCAGGGGAACACCGGGGAGCTGTTTTTT.